This T cell receptor beta chain was sequenced in a study of cytomegalovirus exposure and HLA in healthy donors (dated by TCRdb to 2016 to 2017). Background for the entire study: In an earlier analysis of fewer than 750 of the donors, about 270 Gb of sequence data and 95 million to 130 million unique TCR beta sequences from about 179 million T cells were reported. The study used immunosequencing to profile the T cell repertoires of several hundred subjects and linked those repertoires to cytomegalovirus serostatus. Several DR-DQ haplotypes were handled as single units for association and clustering, since linkage in the cohort was strong. Among about 400 genotyped donors of the cohort, an average of roughly 230,000 unique TCR beta nucleotide sequences was sequenced per donor, of which 15% to 20% were non-productive. All discovery cohort repertoires had been generated on a single sequencing platform. The genetic ancestry cluster associated with self-reported Caucasian donors included 65% to 90% of the roughly 360 genotyped donors. HLA typing covered class I and class II loci at four-digit resolution. An early release that covered fewer than 750 HLA-typed donors contained about 300 gigabases of sequencing data and about 93 million unique TCR sequences. In an earlier analysis of around 540 of the donors, high-throughput TCR beta sequencing was used to judge whether each TCR beta V gene segment behaved as functional or pseudogenic. Along with the roughly 710-subject first cohort, a separate validation cohort of around 110 different subjects was used. A later analysis re-examined previously published TCR beta repertoires from 610 or so donors and added high-resolution HLA genotyping to investigate patterns of TCR occurrence. The number of typed donors differed by locus: about 629-630 for A, B, C, DRB1 and DQB1; approximately 530 for DQA1; 606 for DPA1; and 400 to 480 for DPB1. The study was designed to test whether signatures of past pathogen exposure could be identified by cataloging public T cell receptors. Donor age, sex, ethnicity and CMV serostatus were compiled alongside the repertoire data. To predict cytomegalovirus infection status, the study brought together high-throughput TCR immunosequencing, statistical association of individual TCRs with disease status, and machine learning. Rather than using new phenotypic data, the later analysis identified candidate immune exposures from TCR beta sequences and from how often those sequences occurred across donors. Genome-wide SNP genotypes for about three fifths of the 666 donors were used in a later genetic analysis, which treated that subset as a discovery cohort. Overall study results and their limits: A later analysis found that most CMV-associated TCR beta chains appeared HLA-restricted, with HLA associations seemingly driven largely by CMV exposure. Roughly uniform sequencing depth across donors was assumed in presence/absence analyses, although this assumption may not hold. The only immune exposure information available for the cohort was CMV serostatus. In a later genetic analysis, fewer N-insertions in productive TCRs were reported among donors in an Asian-associated ancestry cluster than the approximately 670-donor mean. Because HLA typing was missing for some donors at each locus, association tests included only the typed subset. In vitro tests confirmed that three of the cytomegalovirus-associated TCR beta chains recognize cytomegalovirus antigens. In a later analysis, HLA-associated TCR beta chains were found to be more clonally expanded and to have lower generation probabilities than equally common non-associated chains. This cohort had only TCR beta chains sequenced, and the lack of alpha or paired-chain data limited which features could be detected. A further reported finding was that TCR beta sequences accurately predicted the HLA-A and HLA-B alleles for most subjects in the first cohort. The study gave a list of 150 to 200 TCR beta chains associated with cytomegalovirus. In a later genetic analysis, a missense DCLRE1C variant was associated with V-gene and J-gene trimming of TCR beta chains, and the association was replicated in an independent cohort. Assigning TCR associations to individual alleles was difficult when HLA alleles, especially DR and DQ, strongly co-occurred. The classifier was reported to diagnose cytomegalovirus status with high specificity and sensitivity in both the original and validation cohorts. Across donors, most TCR sequences were observed very rarely, whereas some public TCRs were present in many individuals. A later analysis found that TCR association rates varied across HLA loci, with DRB1 alleles showing the most associated TCRs and HLA-C alleles the fewest. Because counts were too low, seventeen rarely observed V segments, including chromosome 9 orphons, were excluded from the earlier analysis of around 590 of the donors. In a later analysis, several top co-occurrence clusters were reported to appear linked to parvovirus B19, influenza, CMV and Epstein-Barr virus. The 87-base-pair reads could not distinguish some IMGT-functional V segments, including TRBV6-2 and TRBV6-3, so those segments were excluded. An earlier analysis of roughly 570 of the donors showed that most TCR beta V segments appeared in productive rearrangements either about 90% or about 30% of the time, which broadly matched IMGT annotations. Specific HLA alleles were associated with about 17,000 TCR beta sequences at a false discovery rate of 0.05 in a later analysis. The authors suggested that the approach could potentially be extended to other disease states and immunological phenotypes. Linkage disequilibrium might explain the correlated functional status among segregating V segments, but an unknown experimental factor could not be excluded. A cluster of highly shared sequence variants was judged likely to represent a technical artifact of the sequencing pipeline.

In total, fewer than 750 healthy bone marrow donors made up the cohort. All cohort members were sampled while nominally healthy, although unrecorded immune exposures were likely present. The donor tested CMV seropositive and was one of the 289 seropositive cohort members. A peripheral blood sample was provided by each donor, and peripheral blood mononuclear cells were used for TCR beta sequencing. The Qiagen DNeasy Blood Extraction Kit was used to extract genomic DNA from the blood cell samples. Including the terminal cysteine and phenylalanine, the CDR3 comprises 14 residues. Solely the CDR3 DNA is kept, with 42 bases framed from the first base. The germline V gene specifies KGHSH as CDR1 and LQKENI as CDR2. Ends trimmed: V by 3 bases, J by 5 bases; bases unmatched to a gene: 6. As concerns this clone: Its antigen is still unknown. No much larger clone exists at a distance of one base, and base qualities are not known.

The library was generated by the immunoSEQ multiplex PCR assay. The multiplex PCR relied on a mix of 60 forward primers for TCR Vbeta segments and 13 reverse primers for TCR Jbeta segments. The CDR3 region of rearranged TCR beta genes was amplified from genomic DNA by a multiplex PCR assay. The Illumina HiSeq System was used to sequence the amplified TCR beta libraries as 87-base-pair reads. As for the original processing: In a later analysis, some 80 million unique TCR beta chains were counted across the 500 to 700 repertoires, and about 10 million of these chains were shared by at least two donors. To remove PCR and sequencing errors, raw reads were error-corrected and collapsed into unique sequences using a nearest-neighbor algorithm that merged closely related sequences. CDR3 sequences were aligned to IMGT reference sequences to assign V, D and J gene segments. For a sequence to be retained, a match of at least six nucleotides to both a V gene segment and a J gene segment was required. Rearrangements were classified as productive when the CDR3 lacked stop codons and remained in frame with V and J, and all other rearrangements were classified as non-productive. Following IMGT convention, CDR3 was defined as the stretch from the second conserved V-encoded cysteine to the conserved J-encoded phenylalanine. The earlier analysis of 550 to 650 of the donors excluded any sequence lacking an unambiguous match to a single V gene segment. In an earlier analysis of 587 of the donors, a V segment was called functional when productive rearrangements were above 56.7%, and segregating when the standard deviation between donors exceeded 5%. A statistical classification framework was built to diagnose cytomegalovirus status from the catalog of TCR beta chain sequences. In a later analysis, TCR nucleotide sequences were compared against IMGT/GENE-DB human TR gene sequences so that V and J genes could be assigned. Using the TCRdist pipeline, a later analysis assigned CDR3 sequences along with most-parsimonious VDJ recombination scenarios. A later analysis defined each TCR beta chain by its CDR3 amino acid sequence plus V-gene family, and excluded reads lacking a unique V-gene family. A later analysis removed 450 to 600 highly shared, low-generation-probability nucleotide sequences to deal with suspected cross-contamination and a sequencing artifact. In a later analysis, a clonal expansion index was calculated for each public chain from normalized within-repertoire ranks of inferred template counts. In a later analysis, generation probabilities were computed with a VDJ recombination model fitted to out-of-frame rearrangements, and the resulting probabilities were checked against IGoR. Hypergeometric tests were used in a later analysis to score TCR-TCR, TCR-HLA and TCR-CMV co-occurrence, with a repertoire-size bias correction applied to the TCR pairs. False discovery rates were estimated in a later analysis by permuting HLA or CMV assignments 20 times. A later analysis grouped co-occurring TCRs with DBSCAN, adding TCRdist sequence similarity when clustering within HLA-allele-positive subsets. Repertoires with fewer than 30,000 or more than 120,000 public chains, plus five repertoires with anomalous nucleotide sharing, were excluded from co-occurrence clustering. Entries here come from immuneACCESS through TCRdb and include only in-frame sequences with V and J called. Some clones fail to appear in such tables; in the studies checked, an unresolved V gene covers under half of the shortfall, and the cause of the remainder is unknown. That table supplies the V and J calls and clone size; D and trimming were determined from the DNA. The sample table records 200,000 to 250,000 clones; around 80% of these occur just once. The ten largest clones add up to 2.5% to 3.5% of the sample.

The clonotype comes from a woman aged 60-70 years in good health and CMV-seropositive. Here the chain combines TRBV18 and TRBJ2-7; the central 8 bases match TRBD2. Material for sequencing was PBMCs. CDR3 protein: CASSPGLVRDEQYF. The nucleotides are TGTGCCAGCTCACCGGGACTAGTTCGAGACGAGCAGTACTTC.